This T cell receptor (beta chain) was recovered during a study of Graves' ophthalmopathy and Graves' hyperthyroidism (dated by TCRdb to the late 2010s). Describing the broader study: Peripheral blood was collected at initial diagnosis, before any treatment. To explore V-J signatures distinguishing ophthalmopathy from hyperthyroidism, a discovery set of roughly 100 patients (roughly 42 ophthalmopathy, over 55 stable hyperthyroidism) was enrolled. In more than five hyperthyroidism patients, T-cell repertoires of thyroid tissue and blood were compared. The independent validation cohort included under 20 hyperthyroidism patients plus 17 patients who later progressed from hyperthyroidism to ophthalmopathy. After sampling, hyperthyroidism patients received methimazole starting at 30 mg daily, and ophthalmopathy patients received high-dose intravenous methylprednisolone. In total, around 130 blood samples were TCR-sequenced: 40 to 45 ophthalmopathy, some 75 hyperthyroidism and some 17 hyperthyroidism-to-ophthalmopathy patients. TCR beta repertoire signatures were used to distinguish Graves' ophthalmopathy from Graves' hyperthyroidism and to predict progression to ophthalmopathy. General study outcomes and caveats: Most of the expanded thyroid clonotypes with a frequency above 0.001 were also detected in blood, and it was suggested that the thyroid immune response may be reflected by blood repertoires. In validation, the model predicted ophthalmopathy progression with 55% to 71% sensitivity and roughly 78% specificity; some 13 predicted patients were CT-confirmed with GO in a median of approximately 6.5 months. No statistical method was used to set the sample size in advance, and the investigators knew which group each participant was assigned to. The 13-signature model separated ophthalmopathy from stable hyperthyroidism with 85% to 90% sensitivity and approximately 81% specificity in cross-validation, and 80%/75% in the test set.

Notes on this clonotype: Its antigen remains unidentified. There are no base qualities to consult, and no much larger clone falls within one base.

Ophthalmopathy patients had moderately to severely active disease, Clinical Activity Score of at least 3, NOSPECS grade of at least 4, and disease duration under 3 months. Patients with other autoimmune diseases, uncontrolled infections, pregnancy or lactation were excluded. Clinical symptoms, serum thyroxine, TRAb, thyroid ultrasound and orbital computed tomography formed the basis of the diagnosis. Ficoll-Paque density gradient centrifugation was used to isolate PBMCs from about 9 ml of fresh peripheral blood. Trizol reagent was used to extract the total RNA, and its quality was then checked on an Agilent 2100 Bioanalyzer. For repertoire sequencing, the TCR beta CDR3 regions were amplified from RNA transcripts. The first round of RT-PCR was done with HTBI primers and the Qiagen OneStep RT-PCR kit, and was followed by a second round of multiplex PCR, then size selection and purification. Libraries were sequenced on an Illumina HiSeq2000 using paired-end 100 bp reads. In the authors' own workflow: SOAPnuke was used for read processing, and reads with adapters, uncalled bases, a mean Phred below 15, or no exact constant-primer or identifier match were discarded. High-quality paired reads were merged with COPE v1.2.5. Each unique nucleotide sequence was treated as a clonotype, and MiTCR v1.1 was used to align the clonotypes to the IMGT TRB V, D and J references. The analysis was limited to V-J combinations with a frequency above 0.0001, which together covered approximately 99% of repertoires. For each V-J combination, a TCR clonal expansion and chaos score was defined as the ratio of F50 clonal expansion to chaos observed in the TCRdist matrix. Welch's t-statistics and random forest were used to reduce the features to approximately 13 V-J combinations, which were then used as input to a naive Bayes classifier. Thyroid-blood repertoire similarity was quantified with the Morisita-Horn index. The public reads were reanalyzed by TCRdb: fastp trimming at Q25, MiXCR alignment, in-frame beta chains only. Rows with one shared CDR3 protein collapse into an entry with the most common genes and DNA. TCRdb, rather than the study authors, made the V and J calls. Within this sample are around 50,000 distinct CDR3 sequences, with 50% of them counted one time only. The ten largest clones add up to approximately 23% of the sample.

The specimen sequenced was peripheral blood. This clonotype originated in an adult man with Graves' ophthalmopathy.

CDR3 region: CASSVRQGYNEQFF. In nucleotides, the sequence is TGTGCCAGCAGCGTCCGACAGGGCTACAATGAGCAGTTCTTC. The V and J genes are TRBV5-7 and TRBJ2-1; TRBD1 agrees with 7 junctional bases. TRBV5-7 is classed as an ORF, of uncertain function. The CDR3, from cysteine to phenylalanine, totals 14 residues. Only CDR3 DNA remains: 42 bases, in frame from the first base. V is pruned by 4 bases and J by 3 bases, leaving 4 bases of the junction without a gene match.